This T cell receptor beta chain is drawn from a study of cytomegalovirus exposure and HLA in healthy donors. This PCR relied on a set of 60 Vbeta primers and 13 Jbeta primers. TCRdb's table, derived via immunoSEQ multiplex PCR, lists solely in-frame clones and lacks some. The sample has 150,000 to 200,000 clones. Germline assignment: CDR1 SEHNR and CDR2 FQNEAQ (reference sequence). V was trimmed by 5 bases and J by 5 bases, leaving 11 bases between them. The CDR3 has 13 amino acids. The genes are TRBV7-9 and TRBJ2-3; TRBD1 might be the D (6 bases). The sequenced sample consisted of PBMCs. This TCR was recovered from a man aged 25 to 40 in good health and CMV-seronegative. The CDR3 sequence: CASSRGQLDTQYF. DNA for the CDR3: TGTGCCAGCAGCAGAGGACAGCTAGATACGCAGTATTTT.